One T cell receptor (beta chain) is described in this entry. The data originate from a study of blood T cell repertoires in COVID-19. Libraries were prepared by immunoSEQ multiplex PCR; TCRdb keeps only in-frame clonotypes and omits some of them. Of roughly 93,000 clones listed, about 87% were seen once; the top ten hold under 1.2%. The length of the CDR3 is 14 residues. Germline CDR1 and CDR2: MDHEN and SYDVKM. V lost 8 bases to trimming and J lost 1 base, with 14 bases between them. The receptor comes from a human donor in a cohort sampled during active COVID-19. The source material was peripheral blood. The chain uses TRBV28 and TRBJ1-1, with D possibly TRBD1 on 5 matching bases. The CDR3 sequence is CASATPQGNTEAFF. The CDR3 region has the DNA TGTGCCAGCGCCACTCCTCAGGGGAACACTGAAGCTTTCTTT.